The 20 T cell receptor beta chains listed next were all sequenced from one sample in a study of PD-1 blockade in classical Hodgkin lymphoma. The patients all showed relapse after autologous stem cell transplantation, while their brentuximab vedotin exposure varied. Using immunoSEQ multiplex PCR, the repertoire was profiled, and TCRdb retains in-frame clones only, with some absent. The sample consists of about 36,000 clones, approximately 70% of them appearing once. The specimen was peripheral blood mononuclear cells (PBMCs), collected before the second cycle of nivolumab. The receptors originated from a human donor with classical Hodgkin lymphoma.

V gene TRBV5-1 combines with J gene TRBJ2-1; 8 bases are a match to TRBD1. The CDR3 has 15 residues. V gave up 4 bases and J gave up 1 base; unmatched junction bases: 4. Germline V gives CDR1 SGHRS, CDR2 YFSETQ. The CDR3: CASSQQGGSYNEQFF. CDR3 nucleotide sequence: TGCGCCAGCAGCCAACAGGGGGGTTCCTACAATGAGCAGTTCTTC.

In DNA, the CDR3 is TGTGCCAGCAGTTACGGTGGGGGGGGATACTACGAGCAGTACTTC. Translation gives CASSYGGGGYYEQYF. This chain uses TRBV6-6 with TRBJ2-7; 7 bases align to TRBD2. The germline V gene has CDR1 MNHNY and CDR2 SVGAGI (reference sequence). Trimming removed 2 bases from V and 3 bases from J; junction bases left unmatched: 7. This CDR3 is 15 amino acids long.

The V gene is TRBV7-9, the J gene TRBJ2-7; 10 bases fit TRBD1. CDR3 length equals 15 residues. The V segment lost 2 bases and the J segment 5 bases; nucleotides outside the gene matches: 6. CDR1 SEHNR and CDR2 FQNEAQ come from the germline V gene (reference sequence). The DNA for the CDR3 is TGTGCCAGCAGCTTAAACCGGGACAGGGGCCACGAGCAGTACTTC. It translates to CASSLNRDRGHEQYF. Supplemented by reference TRBV7-9 and TRBJ2-7, the full variable domain reads DTGVSQNPRHKITKRGQNVTFRCDPISEHNRLYWYRQTLGQGPEFLTYFQNEAQLEKSRLLSDRFSAERPKGSFSTLEIQRTEQGDSAMYLCASSLNRDRGHEQYFGPGTRLTVT.

The CDR3 loop is CASSRVQINTGELFF. CDR3 coding DNA: TGTGCCAGTAGTCGGGTTCAGATCAACACCGGGGAGCTGTTTTTT. The chain joins TRBV19 to TRBJ2-2, with D uncertain. V gave up 5 bases and J gave up 2 bases, with 12 bases separating them. Germline CDR1 and CDR2: LNHDA and SQIVND (reference sequence). CDR3 size: 15 residues.

The table lists this clone with a few counts. This rearrangement joins TRBV19 to TRBJ2-3; D gene uncertain. Germline V gene sequence: CDR1 LNHDA, CDR2 SQIVND (reference sequence). The CDR3 consists of 16 residues. Trimming shortened V by 3 bases and J by 0 bases, and 13 bases separated the two germline ends. The CDR3 here is CASSIEIGPSTDTQYF. CDR3 nucleotides: TGTGCCAGTAGTATTGAGATCGGGCCTAGCACAGATACGCAGTATTTT.

This clone was observed a few times. The chain employs TRBV27 and TRBJ2-1, with unresolved D. The germline V gene has CDR1 MNHEY and CDR2 SMNVEV (reference sequence). V lost 3 bases and J 5 bases, leaving 5 bases between the germline ends. This CDR3 is built from 12 residues. The DNA for the CDR3 is TGTGCCAGCAGTTTGGGTCACAATGAGCAGTTCTTC. This translates into CASSLGHNEQFF.

The V and J genes are TRBV4-1 and TRBJ2-3; 7 bases line up with TRBD2. This CDR3 has 17 amino acids. Germline V CDR1 and CDR2: MGHRA, YSYEKL. The junction had 10 bases not matched to a gene; V was cut back by 2 bases and J by 2 bases. In DNA form, the CDR3 reads TGCGCCAGCAGCCAAAGGCCAGCGGGGCTTCCCACAGATACGCAGTATTTT. It is translated as CASSQRPAGLPTDTQYF.

The V call is TRBV18, the J call TRBJ2-7, with 11 positions matching TRBD2. From germline, CDR1 is KGHSH and CDR2 LQKENI. J lost 4 bases, V lost 4 bases, and 6 bases had no gene match. The length of the CDR3 is 15 residues. CDR3: CASSLGTSGRYEQYF. CDR3 nucleotide sequence: TGTGCCAGCTCACTAGGGACTAGCGGACGGTACGAGCAGTACTTC.

This clone came up a few times. Other DNA sequences in the same sample also yield this CDR3. The rearrangement links TRBV7-3 to TRBJ1-1; tentatively, D is TRBD1 (5 bases). The CDR3 runs to 13 residues. CDR1 and CDR2 from the germline V gene are SGHTA and FQGTGA. Trimming shortened V by 5 bases and J by 1 base, and 8 bases separated the two germline ends. CDR3 in amino acids: CASSADRNTEAFF. In DNA, the CDR3 is TGTGCCAGCAGCGCAGACAGGAACACTGAAGCTTTCTTT. The full variable domain, its missing parts supplied by reference TRBV7-3 and TRBJ1-1, is GAGVSQTPSNKVTEKGKYVELRCDPISGHTALYWYRQSLGQGPEFLIYFQGTGAADDSGLPNDRFFAVRPEGSVSTLKIQRTERGDSAVYLCASSADRNTEAFFGQGTRLTVV.

V gene TRBV4-1 combines with J gene TRBJ1-1; D remains ambiguous. V lost 3 bases and J 1 base, leaving 9 bases between the germline ends. The CDR3 extends over 14 amino acids. Germline-derived CDR1 and CDR2 are MGHRA and YSYEKL. CDR3 residues: CASSHPGWNTEAFF. CDR3 DNA sequence: TGCGCCAGCAGCCACCCGGGGTGGAACACTGAAGCTTTCTTT.

This clone was detected only a few times. The genes are TRBV11-3 and TRBJ2-5, with 9 bases lining up with TRBD2. The CDR3 loop spans 17 amino acids. The junction had 7 bases not matched to a gene; V was cut back by 1 base and J by 1 base. The V gene's germline CDR1 is SGHNT and CDR2 YENEEA. The CDR3 nucleotides are TGTGCCAGCAGCTTAGGGATGGCGGGGGGGATCCAAGAGACCCAGTACTTC. It yields the protein CASSLGMAGGIQETQYF.

The table lists this clone with a count of one. The chain combines TRBV19 with TRBJ1-3; D is unresolved. Trimming stripped 7 bases from V and 1 base from J, with 11 bases between. This CDR3 spans 14 amino acids. Germline CDR1 is LNHDA and CDR2 is SQIVND (reference sequence). The CDR3 reads CASIADPSGNTIYF. The CDR3 region has the DNA TGTGCCAGTATAGCGGATCCTTCTGGAAACACCATATATTTT.

The chain carries TRBV19 and TRBJ1-2; 12 bases fit TRBD1. The V gene's germline CDR1 is LNHDA and CDR2 SQIVND (reference sequence). J lost 5 bases, V lost 6 bases, and 10 bases had no gene match. The CDR3 is 16 residues long. The CDR3 DNA follows: TGTGCCAGTAGGGACCAAGGGACAGGGGGCGGTTATGGCTACACCTTC. Translation gives CASRDQGTGGGYGYTF.

The chain joins TRBV7-8 to TRBJ1-1; TRBD1 agrees at 8 bases. The V segment lost 2 bases and the J segment 0 bases; nucleotides outside the gene matches: 23. The germline gives CDR1 SGHVS, CDR2 FQNEAQ. The CDR3 runs 22 residues. This CDR3 is CASSLLIVWQGARLGMNTEAFF. Written as DNA, the CDR3 is TGTGCCAGCAGCTTATTGATCGTTTGGCAGGGGGCGCGCCTCGGAATGAACACTGAAGCTTTCTTT.

This clone is medium-sized within its sample. The rearrangement joins TRBV7-8 to TRBJ1-2; tentative D call: TRBD1 (6 bases). Trimming pared 0 bases from V and 7 bases from J, leaving 18 bases between. The CDR3 runs to 16 residues. In germline, CDR1 is SGHVS, CDR2 FQNEAQ. CDR3 DNA sequence: TGTGCCAGCAGCTTAGCGGATGACGGGGGGCGAGGTGGCTACACCTTC. It specifies CASSLADDGGRGGYTF.

The chain has TRBV7-6 and TRBJ1-3, with TRBD1 identical over 8 bases. This CDR3 has 16 residues. Germline CDR1 is SGHVS and CDR2 is FNYEAQ. Trimming cost V 5 bases and J 4 bases; bases outside gene matches: 10. CDR3 in amino acids: CASSPRTGLGGNTIYF. As DNA, the CDR3 is TGTGCCAGCAGCCCCCGGACAGGGCTAGGAGGAAACACCATATATTTT. The whole variable domain, remainder taken from reference TRBV7-6 and TRBJ1-3, is GAGVSQSPRYKVTKRGQDVALRCDPISGHVSLYWYRQALGQGPEFLTYFNYEAQQDKSGLPNDRFSAERPEGSISTLTIQRTEQRDSAMYRCASSPRTGLGGNTIYFGEGSWLTVV.

The chain couples TRBV7-2 to TRBJ1-3; a possible D gene is TRBD1 (6 bases). CDR1 and CDR2 from the germline V gene are SGHTA and FQGNSA. With 1 base removed from V and 2 bases from J, the gap between germline ends came to 9 bases. The length of the CDR3 is 15 residues. CDR3 loop: CASSLGGGPGNTIYF. DNA for the CDR3: TGTGCCAGCAGCTTAGGAGGGGGGCCTGGAAACACCATATATTTT.

The genes are TRBV5-1 and TRBJ2-7, with D tentatively TRBD2 (5 bases). CDR1 SGHRS and CDR2 YFSETQ come from the germline V gene. The V and J ends lost 1 base and 3 bases respectively, with 17 bases between them. The CDR3 loop spans 16 amino acids. The DNA of the CDR3 is TGCGCCAGCAGCTTGACCCCAATAAGAGGGATCTACGAGCAGTACTTC. It translates to CASSLTPIRGIYEQYF.

This CDR3 reads CASSSFTQTGGRNEQYF. The CDR3 coding sequence is TGCGCCAGCAGCTCTTTCACTCAGACAGGGGGCCGAAACGAGCAGTACTTC. The V and J genes are TRBV5-1 and TRBJ2-7; TRBD1 agrees at 10 bases. The CDR3 runs 17 residues. Trimming removed 3 bases from V and 5 bases from J; junction bases left unmatched: 14. CDR1 is SGHRS and CDR2 is YFSETQ in the germline V gene.

This clone came up once. This chain connects TRBV5-3 to TRBJ2-7, with TRBD2 matching over 7 bases. TRBV5-3 is identified as an open reading frame with a role that is uncertain. Trimming took 8 bases from V and 1 from J; bases not matched to a gene: 12. CDR3 length: 15 amino acids. CDR3 coding DNA: TGTGCCAGCAGCCAAGGGACTACCTATTCCTACGAGCAGTACTTC. It translates to CASSQGTTYSYEQYF.